The entry below gives a single T cell receptor beta chain sequence along with its context. This entry belongs to a study of T cell responses to AZD1222 COVID-19 vaccine. Clones were read by immunoSEQ multiplex PCR, and TCRdb kept only the in-frame ones, dropping some. The sample yields roughly 70,000 clones, roughly 89% seen once. Per germline, CDR1 MNHEY and CDR2 SMNVEV (reference sequence). The CDR3 loop spans 18 amino acids. Unmatched junction bases numbered 8, after V lost 4 bases and J lost 0 bases. This sequence joins TRBV27 and TRBJ1-5, with 11 bases matching TRBD1. The source is an adult in good health. The sample consisted of peripheral blood, taken on day 0 of AZD1222 vaccination. CDR3 nucleotides: TGTGCCAGCAGTTATCTCGGGACAGGGGGATATAGCAATCAGCCCCAGCATTTT. This encodes CASSYLGTGGYSNQPQHF.